A single sample gave rise to the 18 T cell receptor beta chains below, sequenced in a study of shared clonotypes between healthy human individuals. The method was immunoSEQ multiplex PCR; TCRdb's version includes in-frame clones alone and lacks a portion of them. The sample includes about a million clones, 60% to 85% seen only once; the top ten take approximately 0.95%. The material sequenced was memory CD4+ T cells from PBMCs. Described subset: CD45RA-negative fraction. Receptors originate from a man aged 18 to 30 in good health. Some clones in this sample may be carry-over from other donors' samples.

The chain is built from TRBV5-1 and TRBJ1-1, with a tentative D call TRBD1 (5 bases). Germline V gives CDR1 SGHRS, CDR2 YFSETQ. The CDR3 spans 14 residues. V was pared by 1 base and J by 8 bases, with 15 bases between. The CDR3 sequence is CASSLWHQGREAFF. The CDR3 DNA reads TGCGCCAGCAGCTTGTGGCATCAGGGAAGGGAAGCTTTCTTT.

This sequence joins TRBV7-2 and TRBJ2-5; D gene unclear. The V gene lost 0 bases and the J gene lost 1 base, with 9 bases spanning the gap. This CDR3 has 15 amino acids. Per germline, CDR1 SGHTA and CDR2 FQGNSA. The CDR3 DNA reads TGTGCCAGCAGCTTAGCTTGGATAAGCCAAGAGACCCAGTACTTC. This translates into CASSLAWISQETQYF.

The chain combines TRBV30 with TRBJ1-3, with unresolved D. CDR3 length: 15 residues. Trimming took 1 base from V and 6 from J, leaving 16 bases between them. CDR1 and CDR2 from the germline V gene are GTSNPN and SVGIG (reference sequence). The CDR3 bases are TGTGCCTGGAGTGCGGGCGGAGGAGGAGAAAACACCATATATTTT. Its protein is CAWSAGGGGENTIYF.

The chain joins TRBV18 to TRBJ2-7; no clear D. CDR3 size: 14 residues. Germline V lookup: CDR1 KGHSH, CDR2 LQKENI. Trimming stripped 4 bases from V and 7 bases from J, with 17 bases between. CDR3: CASSRSGVPREQYF. For the CDR3, the DNA is TGTGCCAGCTCACGGTCAGGTGTCCCCAGGGAGCAGTACTTC.

This clone is a singleton in its sample. The chain carries TRBV5-1 and TRBJ1-2; weak D call: TRBD1 (6 bases). Looked up from germline, CDR1 is SGHRS and CDR2 is YFSETQ. Trimming cost V 0 bases and J 8 bases, with 17 bases left between them. This CDR3 comprises 15 residues. The CDR3 loop is CASSLDGRGYRGYTF. The CDR3 nucleotides are TGCGCCAGCAGCTTGGATGGCAGGGGTTATCGCGGCTACACCTTC.

The chain couples TRBV25-1 to TRBJ2-3, with 9 bases fitting TRBD2. Per germline, CDR1 MGHDK and CDR2 SYGVNS. V shed 0 bases, J shed 1 base, and the junction held 5 bases outside the gene matches. This CDR3 has 17 residues. The CDR3, as DNA: TGTGCCAGCAGTGAATATGGTGCGGGAGGGGGCACAGATACGCAGTATTTT. It yields the protein CASSEYGAGGGTDTQYF. The full variable domain, rest sourced from reference TRBV25-1 and TRBJ2-3, is EADIYQTPRYLVIGTGKKITLECSQTMGHDKMYWYQQDPGMELHLIHYSYGVNSTEKGDLSSESTVSRIRTEHFPLTLESARPSHTSQYLCASSEYGAGGGTDTQYFGPGTRLTVL.

A few counts support this clone. The chain has TRBV28 and TRBJ2-1; 12 bases agree with TRBD2. V lost 5 bases, J lost 4 bases, and 12 bases stayed unmatched. Looked up from germline, CDR1 is MDHEN and CDR2 is SYDVKM. The CDR3 is 18 residues long. The CDR3 protein is CASSRRRLAGVTYNEQFF. In DNA form, the CDR3 reads TGTGCCAGCAGTCGACGTAGACTAGCGGGAGTAACTTACAATGAGCAGTTCTTC. Filled out from reference TRBV28 and TRBJ2-1, the complete variable domain reads DVKVTQSSRYLVKRTGEKVFLECVQDMDHENMFWYRQDPGLGLRLIYFSYDVKMKEKGDIPEGYSVSREKKERFSLILESASTNQTSMYLCASSRRRLAGVTYNEQFFGPGTRLTVL.

The chain recombines TRBV6-1 with TRBJ2-2; perhaps D is TRBD1 or TRBD2 (5 bases each). This CDR3 has 15 residues. Germline CDR1 is MNHNS and CDR2 is SASEGT. Trimming took 6 bases from V and 2 from J, leaving 13 bases between them. Written as DNA, the CDR3 is TGTGCCAGCAGGGACTTGGGGGTAAACACCGGGGAGCTGTTTTTT. Protein sequence: CASRDLGVNTGELFF.

The genes are TRBV7-7 and TRBJ2-1; D unclear. Germline CDR1 SSHAT, CDR2 FNYEAQ (reference sequence). V lost 5 bases to trimming and J lost 5 bases, with 13 bases between them. This CDR3 is built from 14 residues. CDR3 in DNA: TGTGCCAGCAGCCCGCTGAACATCGACAATGAGCAGTTCTTC. Translated: CASSPLNIDNEQFF.

The chain carries TRBV7-2 and TRBJ2-7, with D unclear. V lost 4 bases to trimming and J lost 6 bases, with 10 bases between them. Germline V gene data show CDR1 as SGHTA and CDR2 as FQGNSA. The CDR3 sequence is 12 residues long. The CDR3 sequence is CASSSSRSEQYF. CDR3 DNA: TGTGCCAGCAGCTCCTCCCGGAGCGAGCAGTACTTC.

Regarding this clone: With a much larger clone just one base away, this may be a read error. The chain combines TRBV30 with TRBJ1-2; no reliable D call. Trimming removed 2 bases from V and 8 bases from J, with 9 bases in between. CDR3 size: 11 residues. Germline V gene data show CDR1 as GTSNPN and CDR2 as SVGIG (reference sequence). DNA of the CDR3: TGTGCCTGGAGTCAGGAATCCGGCTACACCTTC. This translates into CAWSQESGYTF.

The V call is TRBV6-5, the J call TRBJ1-1; D is unresolved. The CDR3 consists of 14 residues. Germline CDR1 and CDR2: MNHEY and SVGAGI. V dropped 2 bases and J dropped 1 base, with 8 bases sitting between them. For the CDR3, the DNA is TGTGCCAGCAGTTACAAGGGTGGGAACACTGAAGCTTTCTTT. Its protein product is CASSYKGGNTEAFF.

The chain employs TRBV2 and TRBJ2-5; 8 positions match TRBD2. V lost 8 bases and J lost 1; bases outside the gene matches: 9. The length of the CDR3 is 15 residues. The germline V gene has CDR1 SNHLY and CDR2 FYNNEI. This chain's CDR3 is CASEVAGSVQETQYF. For the CDR3, the DNA is TGTGCCAGCGAGGTAGCGGGAAGTGTCCAAGAGACCCAGTACTTC. Supplemented by reference TRBV2 and TRBJ2-5, the full variable domain reads EPEVTQTPSHQVTQMGQEVILRCVPISNHLYFYWYRQILGQKVEFLVSFYNNEISEKSEIFDDQFSVERPDGSNFTLKIRSTKLEDSAMYFCASEVAGSVQETQYFGPGTRLLVL.

The chain recombines TRBV19 with TRBJ1-5; 7 bases match TRBD1. There are 16 residues in the CDR3. Germline loops: CDR1 LNHDA, CDR2 SQIVND (reference sequence). J lost 0 bases, V lost 7 bases, and 9 bases had no gene match. CDR3 protein: CASNDRAFYSNQPQHF. The CDR3 DNA is TGTGCCAGTAACGACAGGGCGTTCTATAGCAATCAGCCCCAGCATTTT.

This chain joins TRBV5-1 and TRBJ2-1; perhaps TRBD1 as D (8 bases). Trimming pared 4 bases from V and 7 bases from J, leaving 12 bases between. The CDR3 consists of 13 residues. Germline V gene sequence: CDR1 SGHRS, CDR2 YFSETQ. The CDR3 DNA reads as TGCGCCAGCAGCATACAGGGGGGGAATGAGCAGTTCTTC. Its protein product is CASSIQGGNEQFF.

The chain uses TRBV5-4 and TRBJ2-1; TRBD2 aligns across 8 bases. V shed 9 bases, J shed 2 bases, and the junction held 13 bases outside the gene matches. Germline CDR1 SGHNT, CDR2 YYREEE (reference sequence). The CDR3 totals 16 residues. CDR3 protein: CATRGGAGSTYNEQFF. CDR3 bases: TGTGCCACCCGGGGGGGAGCGGGAAGTACCTACAATGAGCAGTTCTTC. Full variable domain (missing parts from reference TRBV5-4 and TRBJ2-1): ETGVTQSPTHLIKTRGQQVTLRCSSQSGHNTVSWYQQALGQGPQFIFQYYREEENGRGNFPPRFSGLQFPNYSSELNVNALELDDSALYLCATRGGAGSTYNEQFFGPGTRLTVL.

In this sample, this clone turned up a few times. At the DNA level, this CDR3 is encoded by other sequences in the same sample as well. The chain joins TRBV29-1 to TRBJ1-1; 7 bases are a match to TRBD1. Unmatched junction bases numbered 5, after V lost 6 bases and J lost 1 base. CDR1 is SQVTM, CDR2 ANQGSEA, per germline. The CDR3 runs to 13 residues. The CDR3 DNA is TGCAGCGTCCGACAGGGAGGGAACACTGAAGCTTTCTTT. The encoded protein is CSVRQGGNTEAFF.

The chain joins TRBV10-3 to TRBJ2-7, with TRBD2 matching 7 bases. Germline lookup yields CDR1 ENHRY and CDR2 SYGVKD. The CDR3 has 14 residues. The ends lost 6 bases at V and 2 bases at J; junction bases unmatched: 7. The CDR3 coding sequence is TGTGCCATCAGCTCGCACCGGGGGGCCTACGAGCAGTACTTC. The encoded protein is CAISSHRGAYEQYF.